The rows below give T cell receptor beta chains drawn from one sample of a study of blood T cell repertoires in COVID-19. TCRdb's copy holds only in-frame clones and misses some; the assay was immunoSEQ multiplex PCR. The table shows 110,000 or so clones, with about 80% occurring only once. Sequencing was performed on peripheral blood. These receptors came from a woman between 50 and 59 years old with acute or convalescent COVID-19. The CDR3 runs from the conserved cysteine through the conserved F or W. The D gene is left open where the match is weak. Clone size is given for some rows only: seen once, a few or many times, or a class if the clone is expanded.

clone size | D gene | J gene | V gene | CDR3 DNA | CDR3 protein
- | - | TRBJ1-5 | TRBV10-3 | TGTGCCATCGGGGGTTGGGGAGGTGGAAGCAATCAGCCCCAGCATTTT | CAIGGWGGGSNQPQHF
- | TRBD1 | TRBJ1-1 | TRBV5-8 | TGTGCCAGCAGCCGGGACAGGGATACTGAAGCTTTCTTT | CASSRDRDTEAFF
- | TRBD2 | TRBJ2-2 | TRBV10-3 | TGTGCCATCAGGGGATTACTAGCGGGGGAGAACACCGGGGAGCTGTTTTTT | CAIRGLLAGENTGELFF
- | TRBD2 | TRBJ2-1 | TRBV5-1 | TGCGCCAGCAGCTTGGTTTGGGTAGCGGGGGTAAACAATGAGCAGTTCTTC | CASSLVWVAGVNNEQFF
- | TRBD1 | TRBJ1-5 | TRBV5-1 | TGCGCCAGCAGCTTGGCCCCGCAGGGGGGTGGTCAGCCCCAGCATTTT | CASSLAPQGGGQPQHF
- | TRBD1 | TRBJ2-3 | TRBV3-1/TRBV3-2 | TGTGCCAGCAGCCACCGGATGACAGGGATAAGCACAGATACGCAGTATTTT | CASSHRMTGISTDTQYF
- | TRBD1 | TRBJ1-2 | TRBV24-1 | TGTGCCACCAGTGACGCCCGGACAGGGAGGGGTGGCTACACCTTC | CATSDARTGRGGYTF
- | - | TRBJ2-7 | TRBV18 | TGTGCCAGCTCACCAGGGGACAAGCCCTACGAGCAGTACTTC | CASSPGDKPYEQYF
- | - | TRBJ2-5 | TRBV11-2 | TGTGCCAGCAGCTTAGGTCCAGGGAACTTCGACGAGACCCAGTACTTC | CASSLGPGNFDETQYF
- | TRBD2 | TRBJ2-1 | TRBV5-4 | TGTGCCAGCAGCTCCCAGGGAGGTGGCGGGGGGGCCTACAATGAGCAGTTCTTC | CASSSQGGGGGAYNEQFF
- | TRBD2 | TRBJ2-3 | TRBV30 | TGTGCCTGGAGTGTACGATCGGGGACTAGCGAGTATTTT | CAWSVRSGTSEYF
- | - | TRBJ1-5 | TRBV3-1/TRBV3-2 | TGTGCCAGCAGCCAAGATAAAATCCAGCCCCAGCATTTT | CASSQDKIQPQHF
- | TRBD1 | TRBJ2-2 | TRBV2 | TGTGCCAGCAGGGCAGGGGGCGGCACCGGGGAGCTGTTTTTT | CASRAGGGTGELFF
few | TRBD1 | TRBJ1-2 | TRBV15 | TGTGCCACCAGCTCCGGGACAGCGATAGGAAGCTACACCTTC | CATSSGTAIGSYTF
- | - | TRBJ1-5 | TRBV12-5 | TGTGCTAGTGGTTTACAGCAGTATAGCAATCAGCCCCAGCATTTT | CASGLQQYSNQPQHF
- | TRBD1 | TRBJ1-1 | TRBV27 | TGTGCCAGCTCGAACCCGGGGCAGGGGGCGCACACTGAAGCTTTCTTT | CASSNPGQGAHTEAFF
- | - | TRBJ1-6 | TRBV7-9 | TGTGCCAGCAGCCCTGGCCCTGGCTCCTATAATTCACCCCTCCACTTT | CASSPGPGSYNSPLHF
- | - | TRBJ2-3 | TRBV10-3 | TGTGCCATCACCGGGGGATCTCGCACAGATACGCAGTATTTT | CAITGGSRTDTQYF
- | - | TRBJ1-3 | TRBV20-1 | TGCAGTGCTAGTGGAGCCGCCGACTCTGGAAACACCATATATTTT | CSASGAADSGNTIYF
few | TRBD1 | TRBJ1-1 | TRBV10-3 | TGTGCCACAAGCACAGGGGACACTGAAGCTTTCTTT | CATSTGDTEAFF
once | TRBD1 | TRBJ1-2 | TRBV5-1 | TGCGCCACCTACCCTGGACAGGGAGGTACGAACTATGGCTACACCTTC | CATYPGQGGTNYGYTF
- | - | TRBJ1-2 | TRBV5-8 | TGTGCCAGCAGCCCGGGAAGAGGGCAAGGCTACACCTTC | CASSPGRGQGYTF
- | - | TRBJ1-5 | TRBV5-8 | TGTGCCAGCAGCTTGGTTGAGGGCGGAAATCAGCCCCAGCATTTT | CASSLVEGGNQPQHF
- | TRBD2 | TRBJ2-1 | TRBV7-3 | TGTGCCAGCAGCCCCCCCGGGACTAGCGGTTACAATGAGCAGTTCTTC | CASSPPGTSGYNEQFF
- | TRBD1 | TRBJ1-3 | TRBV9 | TGTGCCAGTTCCACCCGGGACAGGGGGCGCGGGCGCTCTGGAAACACCATATATTTT | CASSTRDRGRGRSGNTIYF
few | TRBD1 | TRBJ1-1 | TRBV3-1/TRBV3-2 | TGTGCCAGCAGCCAGTCCAGGGGGCGCTTGGCTTTCTTT | CASSQSRGRLAFF
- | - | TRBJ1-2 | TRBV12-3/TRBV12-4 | TGTGCCAGCAGTTTACAGGGAAGCTATGGCTACACCTTC | CASSLQGSYGYTF
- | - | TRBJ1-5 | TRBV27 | TGTGCCAGCAGTTTGAGCGTCGGAAATCAGCCCCAGCATTTT | CASSLSVGNQPQHF
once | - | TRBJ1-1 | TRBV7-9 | TGTGCCAGCAGCTCGTGGGCTACTGAAGCTTTCTTT | CASSSWATEAFF
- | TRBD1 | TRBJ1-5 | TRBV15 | TGTGCCACCAGCAGGACAGGGTCGAGCAATCAGCCCCAGCATTTT | CATSRTGSSNQPQHF
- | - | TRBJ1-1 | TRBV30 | TGTGCCTGGTCGGTGGTGACTGAAGCTTTCTTT | CAWSVVTEAFF
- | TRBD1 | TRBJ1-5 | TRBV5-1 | TGCGCCAGCAGCTCGACAGGGGATAGCAATCAGCCCCAGCATTTT | CASSSTGDSNQPQHF
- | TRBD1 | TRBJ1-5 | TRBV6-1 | TGTGCCAGCAGTGGGCGACGGACAGGGCTAAATCAGCCCCAGCATTTT | CASSGRRTGLNQPQHF
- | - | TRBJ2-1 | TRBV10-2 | TGCGCCAGCAGTAACAGCTACAATGAGCAGTTCTTC | CASSNSYNEQFF
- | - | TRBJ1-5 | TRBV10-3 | TGTGCCACCCGTGATTGGCAGGGCAATCAGCCCCAGCATTTT | CATRDWQGNQPQHF
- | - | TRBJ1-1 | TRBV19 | TGTGCCAGTATTCCCCTCGGGGGGATGAACACTGAAGCTTTCTTT | CASIPLGGMNTEAFF
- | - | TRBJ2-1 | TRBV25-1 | TGTGCCAGCAGTGCAACAGGGCTAAATCGACGGGAGTTCTTC | CASSATGLNRREFF
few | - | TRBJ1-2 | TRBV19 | TGTGCCAGTAGTCTAAAGGGGAAGGGCCCTAACTATGGCTACACCTTC | CASSLKGKGPNYGYTF
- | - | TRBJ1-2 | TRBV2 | TGTGCCAGCAGTGAAAAAGGGGTGAACTATGGCTACACCTTC | CASSEKGVNYGYTF
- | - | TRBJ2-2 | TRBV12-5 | TGTGCTAGTGGTCCGTGGCAGGGCAGTCTGAACACCGGGGAGCTGTTTTTT | CASGPWQGSLNTGELFF
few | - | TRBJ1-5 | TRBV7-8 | TGTGCCAGCAGCCCGAGGGAAGGGAATCAGCCCCAGCATTTT | CASSPREGNQPQHF
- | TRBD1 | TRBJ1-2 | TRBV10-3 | TGTGCCACCCGACAGGGTGATGGCTACACCTTC | CATRQGDGYTF
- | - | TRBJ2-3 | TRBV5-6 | TGTGCCAGCAGCCAGACCCTAGTGAGCACAGATACGCAGTATTTT | CASSQTLVSTDTQYF
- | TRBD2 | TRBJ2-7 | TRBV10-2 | TGCGCCAGCAGTGAGTCGCCTAGCGGGGCCCCCTACGAGCAGTACTTC | CASSESPSGAPYEQYF
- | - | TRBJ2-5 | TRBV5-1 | TGCGCCAGCAGCTTGGCGTCAGAAGAGACCCAGTACTTC | CASSLASEETQYF
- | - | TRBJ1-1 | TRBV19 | TGTGCCAGTAGTATATATGGGGCAGCGAACACTGAAGCTTTCTTT | CASSIYGAANTEAFF
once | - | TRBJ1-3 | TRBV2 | TGTGCCAGCACCGCCCCGGGGCGGGAATGGAACACCATATATTTT | CASTAPGREWNTIYF
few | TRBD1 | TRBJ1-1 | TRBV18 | TGTGCCAGCTCACCACCGGGACAGGGGGGCCCTGAAGCTTTCTTT | CASSPPGQGGPEAFF
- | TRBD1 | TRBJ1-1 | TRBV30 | TGTGCCTGGAGTGTACGTGGAACAGGGGTAGCTTTCTTT | CAWSVRGTGVAFF
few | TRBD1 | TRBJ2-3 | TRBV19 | TGTGCCAGTAGGGACCCGGGACAGGGGGTCAACACAGATACGCAGTATTTT | CASRDPGQGVNTDTQYF
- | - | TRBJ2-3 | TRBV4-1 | TGCGCCAGCAGCCATCGACTGGGAGGAGATACGCAGTATTTT | CASSHRLGGDTQYF
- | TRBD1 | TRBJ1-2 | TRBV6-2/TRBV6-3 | TGTGCCAGCAGTTTCGGACAGGGGGCGCTCGGCTACACCTTC | CASSFGQGALGYTF
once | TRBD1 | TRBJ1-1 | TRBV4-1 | TGCGCCAGCAGCCAAGATCTTAACAGGGGGCCGGCGAACACTGAAGCTTTCTTT | CASSQDLNRGPANTEAFF
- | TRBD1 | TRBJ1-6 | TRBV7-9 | TGTGCCAGCAGTAACCAGGGGGATAATTCACCCCTCCACTTT | CASSNQGDNSPLHF